The 22 T cell receptor beta chains listed next were all sequenced from one sample in a study of T cells in localized non-small cell lung cancer. Repertoires were generated with immunoSEQ multiplex PCR, while TCRdb's copy carries only in-frame clones and drops some. The sample holds roughly 50,000 clones, 80% to 95% seen once. The sequenced sample was peripheral blood, obtained before any cancer treatment. The receptors originated from a man aged 35-69 years with stage I lung adenocarcinoma.

The chain joins TRBV7-2 to TRBJ2-3, with unresolved D. This CDR3 has 14 amino acids. Germline CDR1 is SGHTA and CDR2 is FQGNSA. Trimming removed 8 bases from V and 3 bases from J, with 15 bases in between. The CDR3 sequence is CASGTPPPTDTQYF. In DNA form, the CDR3 reads TGTGCCAGCGGAACCCCACCCCCTACAGATACGCAGTATTTT.

The chain couples TRBV9 to TRBJ2-1; D could derive from TRBD1 or TRBD2 (5 bases each). V was clipped by 4 bases and J by 5 bases, with 16 bases between them. Germline V gene lookup returns CDR1 SGDLS and CDR2 YYNGEE. CDR3 length equals 15 residues. In DNA, the CDR3 is TGTGCCAGCAGCCCTAAACCGGGACGGAACAATGAGCAGTTCTTC. It codes for CASSPKPGRNNEQFF.

V gene TRBV28 combines with J gene TRBJ1-2, with D perhaps matching TRBD1 (5 bases). This CDR3 is 14 amino acids long. V was trimmed by 7 bases and J by 5 bases, leaving 17 bases between them. CDR1 is MDHEN, CDR2 SYDVKM, per germline. In DNA, the CDR3 is TGTGCCAGCACTCCTTCCGGGACGGCTTATGGCTACACCTTC. Translating it yields CASTPSGTAYGYTF.

This clone has just one count. The rearrangement joins TRBV7-9 to TRBJ2-1, with D possibly being TRBD2 (6 bases). Deletions cut 2 bases from V and 10 bases from J, with 15 bases between. The CDR3 sequence is 14 residues long. Per the germline V gene, CDR1 is SEHNR and CDR2 is FQNEAQ (reference sequence). The CDR3, as DNA: TGTGCCAGCAGCTTAAGGACGGGGGAAAAGGAGCAGTTCTTC. Protein product: CASSLRTGEKEQFF.

The chain links TRBV30 to TRBJ2-3; possibly TRBD2 for D (6 bases). Germline CDR1 is GTSNPN and CDR2 is SVGIG (reference sequence). The CDR3 is 13 amino acids. Trimming shortened V by 3 bases and J by 1 base, and 8 bases separated the two germline ends. The CDR3 reads CAWSRGGTDTQYF. In DNA, the CDR3 is TGTGCCTGGAGCCGCGGGGGCACAGATACGCAGTATTTT. Variable domain in full (rest from reference TRBV30 and TRBJ2-3): SQTIHQWPATLVQPVGSPLSLECTVEGTSNPNLYWYRQAAGRGLQLLFYSVGIGQISSEVPQNLSASRPQDRQFILSSKKLLLSDSGFYLCAWSRGGTDTQYFGPGTRLTVL.

The V and J genes are TRBV11-2 and TRBJ1-1; 7 bases match TRBD1. CDR1 is SGHAT and CDR2 is FQNNGV in the germline V gene. The CDR3 contains 15 residues. V was pared by 5 bases and J by 6 bases, with 12 bases of the junction left unmatched. The CDR3 is CASSRRQGRESEAFF. DNA of the CDR3: TGTGCCAGCAGCAGACGACAGGGCCGGGAATCTGAAGCTTTCTTT.

This clone was detected only once. The gene calls are TRBV5-1 and TRBJ2-6; D might be TRBD1 (6 bases). Germline V gene sequence: CDR1 SGHRS, CDR2 YFSETQ. The CDR3 has 17 amino acids. Trimming removed 6 bases at V and 0 bases at J, with 16 bases between. The CDR3 coding sequence is TGCGCCAGCACCGAGACGACAGGTGACTCTGGGGCCAACGTCCTGACTTTC. Translating it yields CASTETTGDSGANVLTF.

The rearrangement joins TRBV4-3 to TRBJ2-3, with 9 bases lining up with TRBD1. Losses at the gene ends were 4 bases for V and 4 bases for J; bases not matched to a gene: 6. This CDR3 has 15 amino acids. CDR1 LGHNA and CDR2 YSLEER come from the germline V gene. CDR3 sequence (DNA): TGCGCCAGCAGCCGATACAGGGGGCAGGCAGATACGCAGTATTTT. Amino acid sequence: CASSRYRGQADTQYF.

In this sample, this clone turned up a few times. This chain links TRBV2 with TRBJ2-3; D unresolved. Trimming stripped 3 bases from V and 8 bases from J, with 3 bases between. The CDR3 has 10 residues. Germline assignment: CDR1 SNHLY and CDR2 FYNNEI. The CDR3 reads CASSDGTQYF. The CDR3 region has the DNA TGTGCCAGCAGTGACGGTACGCAGTATTTT.

V and J are TRBV5-5 and TRBJ2-7, with a possible D match to TRBD1 (6 bases). Germline loops: CDR1 SGHKS, CDR2 YYEKEE (reference sequence). V lost 3 bases to trimming and J lost 2 bases, with 12 bases between them. This CDR3 comprises 14 residues. CDR3 protein: CASSSAGGPYEQYF. The CDR3, as DNA: TGTGCCAGCAGCTCCGCTGGGGGCCCCTACGAGCAGTACTTC.

This chain connects TRBV7-9 to TRBJ2-7, with 9 bases fitting TRBD1. This CDR3 has 15 amino acids. Germline V gene lookup returns CDR1 SEHNR and CDR2 FQNEAQ (reference sequence). Trimming cost V 4 bases and J 5 bases; bases outside gene matches: 9. The CDR3 here is CASSSGQGLEDEQYF. The CDR3 bases are TGTGCCAGCAGCTCGGGACAGGGTCTTGAGGACGAGCAGTACTTC.

This clone was counted a single time. The rearrangement joins TRBV5-1 to TRBJ2-3, with TRBD1 matching over 8 bases. Germline V gene data show CDR1 as SGHRS and CDR2 as YFSETQ. The CDR3 extends over 16 amino acids. The V gene end was trimmed by 4 bases and the J gene end by 2 bases; junction bases not matched to a gene: 9. CDR3 in amino acids: CASSQLGQGYTDTQYF. The CDR3 bases are TGCGCCAGCAGCCAACTAGGACAGGGTTACACAGATACGCAGTATTTT. The full variable domain, its missing parts supplied by reference TRBV5-1 and TRBJ2-3, is KAGVTQTPRYLIKTRGQQVTLSCSPISGHRSVSWYQQTPGQGLQFLFEYFSETQRNKGNFPGRFSGRQFSNSRSEMNVSTLELGDSALYLCASSQLGQGYTDTQYFGPGTRLTVL.

V is TRBV5-4 and J is TRBJ2-1, with 7 bases identical to TRBD2. J gave up 2 bases and V 4 bases, and 9 bases lay outside the gene matches. Germline V lookup: CDR1 SGHNT, CDR2 YYREEE (reference sequence). CDR3 size: 16 residues. The CDR3 DNA is TGTGCCAGCAGCACCTCAGCGGGGTCCCCCTACAATGAGCAGTTCTTC. Encoded protein: CASSTSAGSPYNEQFF.

CDR3 DNA sequence: TGCGCCAGCAGCTCTGACAGGCAAAGGGGCTACACCTTC. Residues: CASSSDRQRGYTF. This rearrangement joins TRBV5-1 to TRBJ1-2; tentatively, D is TRBD1 (6 bases). CDR3 length: 13 residues. In germline, CDR1 is SGHRS, CDR2 YFSETQ. The ends were cut back, 3 bases at V and 8 bases at J, with 14 bases in the middle.

The chain's CDR3 is CARHRGDEQFF. For the CDR3, the DNA is TGTGCCAGGCATAGGGGTGATGAGCAGTTCTTC. The J gene is TRBJ2-1, the V gene TRBV28; D possibly corresponds to TRBD1 (5 bases). Trimming removed 9 bases at V and 8 bases at J, with 11 bases between. Germline CDR1 is MDHEN and CDR2 is SYDVKM. The CDR3 is 11 residues long.

This chain connects TRBV7-8 to TRBJ2-1; 11 nucleotides align to TRBD2. V lost 4 bases, J lost 7 bases, and 12 bases stayed unmatched. Germline CDR1 reads SGHVS; CDR2 reads FQNEAQ. This CDR3 comprises 17 residues. CDR3 nucleotide sequence: TGTGCCAGCAGCTCTATAGCGGGAGGGCCTGGTGTAAATGAGCAGTTCTTC. It specifies CASSSIAGGPGVNEQFF. The full variable domain, completed using reference TRBV7-8 and TRBJ2-1, is GAGVSQSPRYKVAKRGQDVALRCDPISGHVSLFWYQQALGQGPEFLTYFQNEAQLDKSGLPSDRFFAERPEGSVSTLKIQRTQQEDSAVYLCASSSIAGGPGVNEQFFGPGTRLTVL.

This chain's CDR3 is CASSPSGTGFEQYF. DNA of the CDR3: TGCGCCAGCAGCCCCTCCGGGACAGGCTTCGAGCAGTACTTC. This chain connects TRBV4-1 to TRBJ2-7; 8 bases match TRBD1. Trimming cost V 4 bases and J 6 bases; bases outside gene matches: 8. Germline CDR1 MGHRA, CDR2 YSYEKL. The CDR3 is 14 residues long.

The sample holds one count of this clone. The V and J genes are TRBV7-9 and TRBJ2-1, with 13 nucleotides matching TRBD2. This CDR3 is built from 17 residues. V lost 5 bases to trimming and J lost 7 bases; unmatched junction nucleotides: 11. Germline lookup yields CDR1 SEHNR and CDR2 FQNEAQ (reference sequence). CDR3 protein: CASSGRTSGSLPNEQFF. Written as DNA, the CDR3 is TGTGCCAGCAGCGGGAGGACTAGCGGGAGCCTCCCAAATGAGCAGTTCTTC.

The V call is TRBV29-1, the J call TRBJ1-5, with TRBD1 as a possible D gene (5 bases). V lost 5 bases, J lost 0 bases, and 11 bases lay in between. The CDR3 is made up of 14 amino acids. The germline V gene has CDR1 SQVTM and CDR2 ANQGSEA. The CDR3 nucleotides are TGCAGCGTTCGGGACGGCTATAGCAATCAGCCCCAGCATTTT. Protein product: CSVRDGYSNQPQHF.

The CDR3 loop reads CASRRGQETQYF. The CDR3 DNA reads TGTGCCAGCAGACGGGGCCAAGAGACCCAGTACTTC. The chain has TRBV6-1 and TRBJ2-5; D may be TRBD2 (5 bases). CDR3 length equals 12 residues. V shed 6 bases and J shed 1 base, with 6 bases lying between them. CDR1 and CDR2 from the germline V gene are MNHNS and SASEGT.

This chain connects TRBV7-2 to TRBJ1-2, with a weak D call TRBD1 (6 bases). V lost 2 bases, J lost 8 bases, and 21 bases lay in between. This CDR3 is 16 amino acids long. Germline assignment: CDR1 SGHTA and CDR2 FQGNSA. CDR3 in amino acids: CASSLRRGGGGYGYTF. Written as DNA, the CDR3 is TGTGCCAGCAGCTTACGTAGGGGGGGAGGAGGTTACGGCTACACCTTC.

The chain combines TRBV11-1 with TRBJ2-7; 8 bases map to TRBD1. The CDR3 runs to 15 residues. V lost 5 bases to trimming and J lost 5 bases; unmatched junction nucleotides: 11. Germline loops: CDR1 SGHAT, CDR2 FQDESV (reference sequence). The CDR3 protein is CASSPTQGVINEQYF. The CDR3 DNA is TGTGCCAGCAGCCCCACACAGGGGGTCATCAACGAGCAGTACTTC.